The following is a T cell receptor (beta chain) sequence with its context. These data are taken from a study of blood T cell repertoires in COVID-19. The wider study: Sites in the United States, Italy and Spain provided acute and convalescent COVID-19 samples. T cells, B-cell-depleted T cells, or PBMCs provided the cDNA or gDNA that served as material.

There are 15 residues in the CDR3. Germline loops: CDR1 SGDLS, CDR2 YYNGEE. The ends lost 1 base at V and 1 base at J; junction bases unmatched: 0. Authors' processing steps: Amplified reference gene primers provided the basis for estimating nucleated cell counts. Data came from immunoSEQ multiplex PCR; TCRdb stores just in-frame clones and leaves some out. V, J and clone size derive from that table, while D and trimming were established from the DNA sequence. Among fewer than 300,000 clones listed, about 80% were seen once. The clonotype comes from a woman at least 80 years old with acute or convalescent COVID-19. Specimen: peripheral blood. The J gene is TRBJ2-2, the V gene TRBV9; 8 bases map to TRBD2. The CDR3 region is CASSVLAGNTGELFF. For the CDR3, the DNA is TGTGCCAGCAGCGTACTAGCGGGGAACACCGGGGAGCTGTTTTTT.